These 17 T cell receptor beta chains originate from one sample sequenced in a study of identical twins' blood T cells. TCRdb redid the calling of the 5' RACE reads with MiXCR, one entry per CDR3 protein. The sample records 350,000 to 400,000 distinct CDR3 sequences, 28% being singletons. The specimen sequenced was PBMCs. These TCRs come from a woman aged 18-55 years in good health.

This clonotype was seen a handful of times. The chain couples TRBV5-1 to TRBJ1-4; D perhaps matches TRBD1 (6 bases). The CDR3 consists of 13 residues. Trimming removed 2 bases from V and 8 bases from J, with 10 bases in between. From germline, CDR1 is SGHRS and CDR2 YFSETQ. The DNA for the CDR3 is TGCGCCAGCAGCTTACAGGGAGAAGAAAAACTGTTTTTT. Protein sequence: CASSLQGEEKLFF.

This clonotype was recorded a few times. The V gene is TRBV20-1, the J gene TRBJ1-1; D ambiguous. CDR3 size: 15 residues. V gave up 0 bases and J gave up 3 bases, with 14 bases separating them. Germline CDR1 is DFQATT and CDR2 is SNEGSKA (reference sequence). As DNA, the CDR3 is TGCAGTGCTAGAGATCGAAGAGGCAAGGACACTGAAGCTTTCTTT. It is translated as CSARDRRGKDTEAFF.

This clonotype was observed a single time. The gene calls are TRBV19 and TRBJ1-5; D not certain. Trimming cost V 5 bases and J 5 bases, with 10 bases left between them. Germline lookup yields CDR1 LNHDA and CDR2 SQIVND (reference sequence). This CDR3 has 13 amino acids. CDR3 in DNA: TGTGCCAGTAGTCCAAACCCCCATCAGCCCCAGCATTTT. Translation: CASSPNPHQPQHF.

This clonotype has more than one count but fewer than ten. The gene calls are TRBV5-1 and TRBJ1-1; 11 bases line up with TRBD1. Trimming cost V 4 bases and J 5 bases; bases outside gene matches: 7. CDR3 length: 15 residues. The germline V gene has CDR1 SGHRS and CDR2 YFSETQ. The CDR3 bases are TGCGCCAGCAGCCGTGGGACAGGGGGTCTGACTGAAGCTTTCTTT. It encodes CASSRGTGGLTEAFF.

This clonotype appeared a few times. The V and J genes are TRBV2 and TRBJ2-1, with 8 positions matching TRBD2. The V gene's germline CDR1 is SNHLY and CDR2 FYNNEI. This CDR3 has 15 amino acids. Trimming removed 2 bases from V and 9 bases from J; junction bases left unmatched: 9. The CDR3: CASSEMGGGNGEQFF. DNA for the CDR3: TGTGCCAGCAGTGAAATGGGCGGGGGGAATGGTGAGCAGTTCTTC.

The chain links TRBV2 to TRBJ2-5, with unresolved D. Germline CDR1 SNHLY, CDR2 FYNNEI. Between the trimmed V and J ends, which lost 7 bases and 7 bases, there was a span of 10 bases. The length of the CDR3 is 11 residues. CDR3 sequence reads: CASIKTGTQYF. The CDR3 nucleotides are TGTGCCAGCATCAAAACGGGGACCCAGTACTTC. The variable domain in full, with the rest retrieved from reference TRBV2 and TRBJ2-5, is EPEVTQTPSHQVTQMGQEVILRCVPISNHLYFYWYRQILGQKVEFLVSFYNNEISEKSEIFDDQFSVERPDGSNFTLKIRSTKLEDSAMYFCASIKTGTQYFGPGTRLLVL.

V is TRBV7-2 and J is TRBJ2-7; D is undetermined. Germline assignment: CDR1 SGHTA and CDR2 FQGNSA. The CDR3 loop spans 13 amino acids. V dropped 1 base and J dropped 6 bases, with 10 bases sitting between them. The CDR3 spells CASSLDQLSEQYF. As DNA, the CDR3 is TGTGCCAGCAGCTTAGACCAGCTCTCCGAGCAGTACTTC.

The chain carries TRBV10-3 and TRBJ2-7; D might be TRBD2 (5 bases). This CDR3 comprises 12 residues. From germline, CDR1 is ENHRY and CDR2 SYGVKD. V was clipped by 8 bases and J by 2 bases, with 10 bases between them. The CDR3 sequence: CAIRTLTYEQYF. As DNA, the CDR3 is TGTGCCATCCGGACTCTTACCTACGAGCAGTACTTC.

The table lists this clonotype with a few counts. This may be a read error, as it is one base from a much larger clone. This chain connects TRBV27 to TRBJ1-2; 7 bases agree with TRBD1. V lost 3 bases to trimming and J lost 4 bases; unmatched junction nucleotides: 2. This CDR3 has 13 residues. Germline V CDR1 and CDR2: MNHEY, SMNVEV (reference sequence). CDR3 sequence reads: CASSFRQGYGYTF. DNA of the CDR3: TGTGCCAGCAGTTTCCGACAGGGCTATGGCTACACCTTC.

Note on this clonotype: A much larger clone differs from this one at a single base, so this may be a read error. This likely comes from a read error, as the CDR3 has no conserved phenylalanine or tryptophan at its end. The rearrangement joins TRBV20-1 to TRBJ2-7, with TRBD2 identical over 8 bases. The CDR3 covers 12 residues. Germline V gene data show CDR1 as DFQATT and CDR2 as SNEGSKA (reference sequence). Trimming removed 7 bases from V and 5 bases from J; junction bases left unmatched: 7. The CDR3 nucleotides read TGCAGTGGCGGGACTAGTACCCACGAGCAGTACCTC. It translates to CSGGTSTHEQYL.

The rearrangement uses TRBV12-3 or TRBV12-4 and TRBJ1-2; D is perhaps TRBD1 (6 bases). The CDR3 runs to 16 residues. V lost 4 bases to trimming and J lost 4 bases, with 19 bases between them. The CDR3 bases are TGTGCCAGCAGTTATCCCACAGGCCTAGGGGGCTATGGCTACACCTTC. It encodes CASSYPTGLGGYGYTF.

The chain combines TRBV20-1 with TRBJ2-7; TRBD2 matches at 10 bases. The CDR3 extends over 12 amino acids. Germline CDR1 reads DFQATT; CDR2 reads SNEGSKA (reference sequence). V lost 5 bases and J lost 4; bases outside the gene matches: 2. DNA for the CDR3: TGCAGTGCTGGGACTAGCGAGTACGAGCAGTACTTC. This gives the protein CSAGTSEYEQYF.

This chain links TRBV29-1 with TRBJ1-2; the D is unclear. CDR3 length equals 10 residues. CDR1 and CDR2 from the germline V gene are SQVTM and ANQGSEA. V was clipped by 5 bases and J by 4 bases, with 5 bases between them. CDR3 nucleotides: TGCAGCGTTCTTCCCTATGGCTACACCTTC. This gives the protein CSVLPYGYTF.

This clonotype was picked up many times. The chain recombines TRBV6-2 or TRBV6-3 with TRBJ1-2; D ambiguous. Trimming took off 6 bases at V and 0 bases at J, with 14 bases between the two ends. The CDR3 is made up of 15 amino acids. The germline CDR1 and CDR2 sequences are MNHEY and SVGEGT. In DNA form, the CDR3 reads TGTGCCAGCAGCCCAGGAAAAGTGGCTAACTATGGCTACACCTTC. Amino acid sequence: CASSPGKVANYGYTF.

The V and J genes are TRBV4-3 and TRBJ1-4; D possibly corresponds to TRBD1 (5 bases). CDR1 is LGHNA, CDR2 YSLEER, per germline. Trimming cost V 1 base and J 7 bases, with 16 bases left between them. This CDR3 spans 16 amino acids. The CDR3 is CASSQVLDRYSEKLFF. Written as DNA, the CDR3 is TGCGCCAGCAGCCAAGTACTAGACAGATATAGTGAAAAACTGTTTTTT.

This CDR3 is CASSYSAGTSGRGNEQFF. DNA for the CDR3: TGTGCCAGCAGTTACTCAGCCGGGACTAGCGGGAGGGGAAATGAGCAGTTCTTC. The chain uses TRBV7-8 and TRBJ2-1; 16 nucleotides align to TRBD2. This CDR3 comprises 18 residues. Germline CDR1 SGHVS, CDR2 FQNEAQ. V shed 6 bases and J 7 bases; nucleotides not matched to a gene: 12.

The chain is built from TRBV29-1 and TRBJ2-5; 11 bases are a match to TRBD2. This CDR3 has 14 amino acids. The V and J ends lost 6 bases and 2 bases, in that order; junction bases with no gene match: 5. CDR1 and CDR2 (germline): SQVTM, ANQGSEA. CDR3 coding DNA: TGCAGCGTCCCGGGACTAGCGGAGCAAGAGACCCAGTACTTC. Residues: CSVPGLAEQETQYF.